The 10 T cell receptor beta chains reported below all come from one sample, sequenced in a study of blood T cell repertoires in COVID-19 (dated by TCRdb to 2018 to 2020). Receptor libraries were prepared by the immunoSEQ multiplex PCR assay. TCRdb took this table from immuneACCESS and kept in-frame rearrangements with V and J called. Such tables lack part of the clones; where checked against another copy, unresolved V genes explain under half of the gap, and the rest is unexplained. The sample has 180,000 or so clones on record, roughly 79% of them singletons. The top ten constitute 6.9% of the sample. Sequenced input: peripheral blood. The receptors here all came from a human donor with acute or convalescent COVID-19. The donor label of this sample is uncertain.

The V gene is TRBV29-1, the J gene TRBJ2-7; 16 bases are a match to TRBD2. The CDR3 sequence is 13 residues long. CDR1 and CDR2 from the germline V gene are SQVTM and ANQGSEA. The chain's CDR3 is CSGTSGRVGEQYF. The CDR3 DNA sequence: TGCAGTGGGACTAGCGGGAGGGTAGGCGAGCAGTACTTC.

CDR3 sequence reads: CSARRDEKLFF. In DNA, the CDR3 is TGCAGTGCTAGGAGGGATGAAAAACTGTTTTTT. The chain has TRBV20-1 and TRBJ1-4, with D unclear. Trimming took off 3 bases at V and 6 bases at J, with 5 bases between the two ends. CDR3 length: 11 residues. The V gene's germline CDR1 is DFQATT and CDR2 SNEGSKA (reference sequence).

The rearrangement uses TRBV2 and TRBJ2-7; D may be TRBD1 (5 bases). The V gene lost 4 bases and the J gene lost 9 bases, with 19 bases spanning the gap. The CDR3 covers 14 residues. The germline V gene has CDR1 SNHLY and CDR2 FYNNEI. The CDR3 here is CASSARDTTKVQYF. As DNA, the CDR3 is TGTGCCAGCAGTGCCAGGGATACTACGAAGGTGCAGTACTTC.

The J gene is TRBJ2-1, the V gene TRBV6-4; TRBD1 agrees at 7 bases. The CDR3 is 14 residues long. The V and J ends lost 6 bases and 0 bases, in that order; junction bases with no gene match: 2. Germline CDR1 and CDR2: MRHNA and SNTAGT. The CDR3 is CASSRDSSYNEQFF. As DNA, the CDR3 is TGTGCCAGCAGCCGGGACAGCTCCTACAATGAGCAGTTCTTC.

V and J are TRBV2 and TRBJ1-1; 7 positions match TRBD1. The CDR3 has 16 residues. CDR1 is SNHLY and CDR2 is FYNNEI in the germline V gene. Germline trimming cut 5 bases from V and 0 bases from J; bases unmatched to any gene: 9. The DNA for the CDR3 is TGTGCCAGCAGTTACAGGGGTCCCCTTTTGAACACTGAAGCTTTCTTT. It yields the protein CASSYRGPLLNTEAFF.

Regarding this clone: The germline gene is not matched at one end of the junction; a read error may be the cause. As DNA, the CDR3 is TGTGCCAGCAGCTTGAGTGGCGGGGCGAACGCCGGGGAGCTGTTTTTT. Protein sequence: CASSLSGGANAGELFF. This sequence joins TRBV5-4 and TRBJ2-2; TRBD2 is a possible D gene (6 bases). This CDR3 is built from 16 residues. Germline V gene sequence: CDR1 SGHNT, CDR2 YYREEE (reference sequence).

The chain links TRBV19 to TRBJ1-5; perhaps TRBD1 as D (5 bases). Germline CDR1 LNHDA, CDR2 SQIVND (reference sequence). This CDR3 comprises 17 residues. Trimming left V 5 bases short and J 0 bases short, with 17 bases between. CDR3 protein: CASSSPGHGYSNQPQHF. CDR3 DNA: TGTGCCAGTAGTTCCCCCGGACATGGTTATAGCAATCAGCCCCAGCATTTT. Based on the CDR3 plus reference TRBV19 and TRBJ1-5, the full variable domain is DGGITQSPKYLFRKEGQNVTLSCEQNLNHDAMYWYRQDPGQGLRLIYYSQIVNDFQKGDIAEGYSVSREKKESFPLTVTSAQKNPTAFYLCASSSPGHGYSNQPQHFGDGTRLSIL.

The chain carries TRBV6-5 and TRBJ2-7, with D uncertain. The ends were cut back, 0 bases at V and 0 bases at J, with 6 bases in the middle. CDR3 length equals 14 residues. Germline V gives CDR1 MNHEY, CDR2 SVGAGI. The CDR3 sequence: CASSYSYSSYEQYF. The CDR3 DNA is TGTGCCAGCAGTTACTCCTACAGCTCCTACGAGCAGTACTTC.

This chain uses TRBV4-2 with TRBJ1-4; TRBD1 matches at 7 bases. V dropped 1 base and J dropped 2; count of bases not matched to a gene: 1. CDR1 is LGHNA and CDR2 is YNFKEQ in the germline V gene. The CDR3 totals 15 residues. The CDR3 DNA follows: TGTGCCAGCAGCCAAGTCAGGGGGACTAATGAAAAACTGTTTTTT. Translation gives CASSQVRGTNEKLFF.

This clone came up a few times. This sequence joins TRBV19 and TRBJ1-3; no firm D call. This CDR3 region has 13 residues. From germline, CDR1 is LNHDA and CDR2 SQIVND (reference sequence). Trimming removed 8 bases from V and 0 bases from J, with 8 bases in between. CDR3 in amino acids: CASRPFSGNTIYF. The CDR3 region has the DNA TGTGCCAGTCGTCCTTTCTCTGGAAACACCATATATTTT. The full variable domain, with the rest looked up from reference TRBV19 and TRBJ1-3, is DGGITQSPKYLFRKEGQNVTLSCEQNLNHDAMYWYRQDPGQGLRLIYYSQIVNDFQKGDIAEGYSVSREKKESFPLTVTSAQKNPTAFYLCASRPFSGNTIYFGEGSWLTVV.